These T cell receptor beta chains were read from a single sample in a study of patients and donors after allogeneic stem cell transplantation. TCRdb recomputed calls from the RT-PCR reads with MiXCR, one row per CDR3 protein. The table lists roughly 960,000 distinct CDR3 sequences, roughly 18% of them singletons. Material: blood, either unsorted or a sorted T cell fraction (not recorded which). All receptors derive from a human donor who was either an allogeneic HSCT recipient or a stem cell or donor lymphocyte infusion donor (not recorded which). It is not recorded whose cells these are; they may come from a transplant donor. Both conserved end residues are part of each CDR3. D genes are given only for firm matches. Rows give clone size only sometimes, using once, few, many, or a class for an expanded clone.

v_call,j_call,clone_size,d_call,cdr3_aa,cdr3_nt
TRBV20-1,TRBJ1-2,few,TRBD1,CSASATGVNYGYTF,TGCAGTGCTAGTGCGACAGGGGTTAACTATGGCTACACCTTC
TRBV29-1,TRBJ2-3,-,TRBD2,CSVPLPSGVTDTQYF,TGCAGCGTCCCCCTTCCTAGCGGGGTTACAGATACGCAGTATTTT
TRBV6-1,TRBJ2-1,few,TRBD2,CASIRGASGYNEQFF,TGTGCCAGCATCCGAGGGGCTAGCGGGTACAATGAGCAGTTCTTC
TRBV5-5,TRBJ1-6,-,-,CASSAKPGGSSPLHF,TGTGCCAGCAGCGCAAAACCGGGTGGGAGTTCACCCCTCCACTTT
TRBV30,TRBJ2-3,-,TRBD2,CAGAGSGRGTDTQYF,TGTGCCGGGGCTGGTAGCGGGAGGGGGACAGATACGCAGTATTTT
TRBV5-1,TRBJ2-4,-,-,CASSFDIGNIQYF,TGCGCCAGCAGCTTCGACATCGGAAACATTCAGTACTTC
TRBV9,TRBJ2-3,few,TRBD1,CASSPGDRVSTDTQYF,TGTGCCAGCAGCCCCGGGGACAGGGTTAGCACAGATACGCAGTATTTT
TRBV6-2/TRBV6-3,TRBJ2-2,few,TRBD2,CASSYSTGGNTGELFF,TGTGCCAGCAGTTACTCGACGGGGGGTAACACCGGGGAGCTGTTTTTT
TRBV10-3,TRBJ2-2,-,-,CAISESASVPGELFF,TGTGCCATCAGTGAGTCGGCGTCGGTTCCTGGGGAGCTGTTTTTT
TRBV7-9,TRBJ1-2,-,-,CATTNAQGSYGYTF,TGTGCCACAACGAATGCACAGGGATCCTATGGCTACACCTTC
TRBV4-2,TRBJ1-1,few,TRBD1,CASSQPPGQGKGDTEAFF,TGTGCCAGCAGCCAACCACCGGGACAGGGAAAGGGGGACACTGAAGCTTTCTTT
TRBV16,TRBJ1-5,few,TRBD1,CASSQEDRASHQPQHF,TGTGCCAGCAGCCAGGAGGACAGGGCGAGTCATCAGCCCCAGCATTTT
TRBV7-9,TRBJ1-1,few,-,CASSFQTVMNTEAFF,TGTGCCAGCAGCTTTCAGACAGTCATGAACACTGAAGCTTTCTTT
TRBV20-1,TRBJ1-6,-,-,CSARVPAGPRPLHF,TGCAGTGCTAGAGTCCCCGCGGGGCCTCGGCCCCTCCACTTT
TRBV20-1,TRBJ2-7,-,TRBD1,CSASRPGTGFHEQYF,TGCAGTGCTAGTCGACCCGGGACAGGGTTCCACGAGCAGTACTTC
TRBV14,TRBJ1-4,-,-,CASSSQGLAEKLFF,TGTGCCAGCAGCTCACAGGGCTTGGCTGAAAAACTGTTTTTT
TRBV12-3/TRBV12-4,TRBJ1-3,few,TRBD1,CASSFRDRGAFPAGNTIYF,TGTGCCAGCAGTTTCCGGGACAGGGGCGCCTTTCCTGCTGGAAACACCATATATTTT
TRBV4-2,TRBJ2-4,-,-,CASSQGARRAKNIQYF,TGTGCCAGCAGCCAAGGTGCCAGAAGAGCCAAAAACATTCAGTACTTC
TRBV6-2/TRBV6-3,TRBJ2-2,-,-,CASSYIPGSGELFF,TGTGCCAGCAGTTACATCCCGGGCTCCGGGGAGCTGTTTTTT
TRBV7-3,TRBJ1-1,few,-,CASMKDRNTEAFF,TGTGCCAGCATGAAGGACAGGAACACTGAAGCTTTCTTT
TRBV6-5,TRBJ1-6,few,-,CASSYSLGAYSPLHF,TGTGCCAGCAGTTACTCATTGGGGGCTTATTCACCCCTCCACTTT
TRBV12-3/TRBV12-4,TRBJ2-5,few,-,CASSFLAGGQETQYF,TGTGCCAGCAGTTTTCTAGCAGGAGGGCAAGAGACCCAGTACTTC
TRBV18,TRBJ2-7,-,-,CASSHRTGRVDEQYF,TGTGCCAGCTCACATAGGACAGGGAGGGTCGACGAGCAGTACTTC
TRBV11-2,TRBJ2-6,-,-,CASSLYRQSLSGANVLTF,TGTGCCAGCAGCTTATACAGGCAGAGTCTCTCTGGGGCCAACGTCCTGACTTTC
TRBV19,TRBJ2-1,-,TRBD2,CASSITSGGEQFF,TGTGCCAGTAGTATAACCAGCGGGGGGGAGCAGTTCTTC
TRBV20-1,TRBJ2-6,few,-,CSARAGPSGANVLTF,TGCAGTGCTAGAGCAGGGCCCTCTGGGGCCAACGTCCTGACTTTC
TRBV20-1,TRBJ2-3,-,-,CSARWGVSTDTQYF,TGCAGTGCTAGGTGGGGAGTTAGCACAGATACGCAGTATTTT
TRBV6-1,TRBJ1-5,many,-,CASSRGSNQPQHF,TGTGCCAGCAGTCGAGGAAGCAATCAGCCCCAGCATTTT
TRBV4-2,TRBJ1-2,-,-,CASSQDWGLILDGYTF,TGTGCCAGCAGCCAAGATTGGGGCCTCATTTTAGATGGCTACACCTTC
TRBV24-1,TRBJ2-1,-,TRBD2,CATAGGYVNHNEQFF,TGTGCCACGGCGGGAGGGTACGTTAATCACAATGAGCAGTTCTTC
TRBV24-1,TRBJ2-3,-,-,CATSRRGITDTQYF,TGTGCCACCAGTCGACGCGGGATTACAGATACGCAGTATTTT
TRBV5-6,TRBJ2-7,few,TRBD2,CASSFIGSLAGHF,TGTGCCAGCAGCTTCATTGGGAGTCTAGCGGGGCACTTC